This T cell receptor beta chain was recovered during a study of T cells in Graves' hyperthyroidism and ophthalmopathy. This clonotype has at least ten counts. Its antigen remains unidentified. Study observations and caveats: Among thyroid clonotypes expanded above 0.001, most also appeared in blood.

Germline-derived CDR1 and CDR2 are SGHAT and FQNNGV. V gave up 2 bases and J gave up 2 bases, with 12 bases separating them. The CDR3 length is 15 residues. RNA transcripts yielded amplified TCR beta CDR3 regions. A set of HTBI primers served as the primers for a first-round RT-PCR of the TCR CDR3. TCRdb used MiXCR to reprocess the multiplex PCR reads, holding one entry per CDR3 protein. Of around 390,000 distinct CDR3 sequences listed, roughly 14% are singletons. The sample was blood. The chain carries TRBV11-2 and TRBJ1-2; D is possibly TRBD1 (6 bases). The sequence was obtained from a woman aged 25 to 45 with Graves' ophthalmopathy. The DNA for the CDR3 is TGTGCCAGCAGCTTAAAGGCTACAGGGAACTATGGCTACACCTTC. Translating gives CASSLKATGNYGYTF.